This T cell receptor (beta chain) was sequenced during a study of blood T cells in healthy people across ages. CDR1 and CDR2 (germline): SGHNT, YENEEA. Trimming pared 5 bases from V and 6 bases from J, leaving 19 bases between. The CDR3 covers 15 residues. Primed by a sample-barcoded 5' primer and a J-beta primer mix, a second PCR proceeded for 7 to 11 cycles. MiXCR, run by TCRdb on the 5' RACE reads, gives a single entry per CDR3 protein. The sample carries about 1.5 million distinct CDR3 sequences, roughly 40% recorded once. Per sample, no less than 5 micrograms of total RNA were extracted. The sample taken for sequencing was blood. The source of this sequence is a woman aged 18-29 years in good health. The genes are TRBV11-3 and TRBJ1-1; D not resolved. CDR3 DNA: TGTGCCAGCAGCCCAGTGGCTGGGCCATGGTCTGAAGCTTTCTTT. This codes for CASSPVAGPWSEAFF. The full variable domain, in which reference TRBV11-3 and TRBJ1-1 provide the parts outside the CDR3, is EAGVVQSPRYKIIEKKQPVAFWCNPISGHNTLYWYLQNLGQGPELLIRYENEEAVDDSQLPKDRFSAERLKGVDSTLKIQPAELGDSAVYLCASSPVAGPWSEAFFGQGTRLTVV.